This is a list of T cell receptor beta chains from one sample in a study of identical twins. TCRdb called the 5' RACE reads again in MiXCR, with one record for every CDR3 protein. The profile covers approximately 700,000 distinct CDR3 sequences, with 15% to 20% appearing a single time and less than 15% taken by the ten largest. A further study also used this sample, focusing on T cells expressing NK-cell markers.

The sequenced material came from PBMCs. The receptors come from a woman under 30 in good health. CDR3s include the opening cysteine and the closing phenylalanine or tryptophan. Each record gives: V gene, D gene, clone size, J gene, CDR3 DNA, CDR3 protein. D genes are given only for firm matches. The size of a clone is reported for some rows only, either as once, few or many, or as a class for expanded clones.

TRBV7-2	TRBD2	few	TRBJ2-1	TGTGCCAGCAGCCAGTGGCAGCGGGAGAATGAGCAGTTCTTC	CASSQWQRENEQFF
TRBV4-3	TRBD2	few	TRBJ2-5	TGCGCCAGCAGCCCATCTGCGGTAGCGGGAGGGCCAGACTTAGAGGAGACCCAGTACTTC	CASSPSAVAGGPDLEETQYF
TRBV20-1	TRBD2	many	TRBJ2-1	TGCAGTGCTTGGACTAGCGGGGGGGCGGGTGAGCAGTTCTTC	CSAWTSGGAGEQFF
TRBV20-1	TRBD1	many	TRBJ2-7	TGCAGCGCCAGCAGGGGGAGTGGATTGTCCGAGCAGTACTTC	CSASRGSGLSEQYF
TRBV19	TRBD2	.	TRBJ2-1	TGTGCCACCTCTAGCGGGAGGGGCTCCTACAATGAGCAGTTCTTC	CATSSGRGSYNEQFF
TRBV4-3	.	.	TRBJ2-1	TGCGCCAGCAGCCAAGATTGGCAGGGATCCTACAATGAGCAGTTCTTC	CASSQDWQGSYNEQFF
TRBV7-2	.	many	TRBJ1-1	TGTGCCAGCAGCCAGCAGGCGGGATACACTGAAGCTTTCTTT	CASSQQAGYTEAFF
TRBV5-8	.	few	TRBJ2-7	TGTGCCAGCGTGGAGGGTTACTACGAGCAGTACTTC	CASVEGYYEQYF
TRBV20-1	TRBD1	few	TRBJ1-1	TGCAGTGCTACGGACAGGGGGCAGGGCCCTGAAGCTTTCTTT	CSATDRGQGPEAFF
TRBV6-5	TRBD2	.	TRBJ2-7	TGTGCCAGCAGTTACTCGCGGGGGGACGGGCAGTACTTC	CASSYSRGDGQYF
TRBV12-3/TRBV12-4	TRBD2	few	TRBJ2-7	TGTGCCAGCACCGGAGCGGGAGGAGTCTACGAGCAGTACTTC	CASTGAGGVYEQYF
TRBV6-4	.	.	TRBJ2-5	TGTGCCAGCAGCCGAGCATGGGGAGAGACCCAGTACTTC	CASSRAWGETQYF
TRBV20-1	TRBD2	.	TRBJ2-7	TGCAGTGCTAGAAGCAAGCGGGAGGGGTCCGAGCAGTACTTC	CSARSKREGSEQYF
TRBV6-5	.	few	TRBJ1-2	TGTGCCAGCAGTTCCCCGCCAGAAAACTATGGCTACACCTTC	CASSSPPENYGYTF
TRBV11-2	TRBD2	.	TRBJ2-7	TGTGCCAGCAGCTTAGTCCCTAGCGGGGGGCCCGGATCCTACGAGCAGTACTTC	CASSLVPSGGPGSYEQYF
TRBV16	.	.	TRBJ1-3	TGTGCCAGCAGCCAATCCGCCGGAAACACCATATATTTT	CASSQSAGNTIYF
TRBV12-5	TRBD2	few	TRBJ2-2	TGTGCTAGTGGTTTGCCGGAGGGACTAGCGGGACTCTACACCGGGGAGCTGTTTTTT	CASGLPEGLAGLYTGELFF